This is a list of T cell receptor beta chains from one sample in a study of shared clonotypes between healthy human individuals. Clones were sequenced by immunoSEQ multiplex PCR, and TCRdb holds only the in-frame ones, with some missing. The data show more than 2,000,000 clones, roughly 92% seen once. The sequencing sample was made of naive CD4+ T cells sorted from blood. The receptor source for this set is a young man in good health. Both conserved end residues are part of each CDR3. D genes are given only for firm matches. Part of the rows lack a size; the others show once, few, many or a class for expanded clones.

TRBJ1-3 | . | . | TRBV10-2 | TGCGCCAGCAGTGAGGGCAGCGGCTCTGGAAACACCATATATTTT | CASSEGSGSGNTIYF
TRBJ1-1 | . | . | TRBV19 | TGTGCCAGTAGTATAGATGGGTTCACTGAAGCTTTCTTT | CASSIDGFTEAFF
TRBJ2-7 | TRBD1 | . | TRBV6-5 | TGTGCCAGCAGTTACTCGATGGCAGGGGGCTCCTACGAGCAGTACTTC | CASSYSMAGGSYEQYF
TRBJ1-4 | . | . | TRBV2 | TGTGCCAGCAGTGCGGGGAGTCTGAGGGAAAAACTGTTTTTT | CASSAGSLREKLFF
TRBJ2-5 | . | once | TRBV2 | TGTGCCAGCAGCCTGGCCCTTCTTGGGCTCGGTTCCCAAGAGACCCAGTACTTC | CASSLALLGLGSQETQYF
TRBJ2-5 | . | . | TRBV7-9 | TGTGCCAGCAGCTTAGAGATGGGGAGGGAGACCCAGTACTTC | CASSLEMGRETQYF
TRBJ2-7 | . | . | TRBV7-2 | TGTGCCAGCAGCTTAGGGGCAGCCTCCTACGAGCAGTACTTC | CASSLGAASYEQYF
TRBJ2-1 | TRBD1 | . | TRBV5-1 | TGCGCCAGCAGCTTGGCAGGGGGCGCATCCTACAATGAGCAGTTCTTC | CASSLAGGASYNEQFF
TRBJ2-7 | . | . | TRBV5-1 | TGCGCCAGCAGCTTGCCAGGGTACTACGAGCAGTACTTC | CASSLPGYYEQYF
TRBJ2-3 | TRBD2 | . | TRBV9 | TGTGCCAGCAGCGTCTCTAGCGGGAGCACAGATACGCAGTATTTT | CASSVSSGSTDTQYF
TRBJ1-4 | . | few | TRBV28 | TGTGCCAGCAAAGTCGGGACACTCGAAAAACTGTTTTTT | CASKVGTLEKLFF
TRBJ1-2 | . | . | TRBV7-8 | TGTGCCAGCAGCCCCCGACAGTCATGGGGCTACACCTTC | CASSPRQSWGYTF
TRBJ1-2 | . | . | TRBV6-6 | TGTGCCAGCAGTTACGTTATCCAGGGAAATGGCTACACCTTC | CASSYVIQGNGYTF
TRBJ2-3 | TRBD2 | . | TRBV10-1 | TGCGCCAGCAGTGCGACTAGCGGGGGCACAGATACGCAGTATTTT | CASSATSGGTDTQYF
TRBJ1-3 | . | . | TRBV4-1 | TGCGCCAGCAGCCAACCTCGGTCTGGAAACACCATATATTTT | CASSQPRSGNTIYF
TRBJ2-2 | . | few | TRBV28 | TGTGCCAGCAGTTTTGCCGGGGAGCTGTTTTTT | CASSFAGELFF
TRBJ1-2 | . | . | TRBV28 | TGTGCCAGCAGTGCCCTTTATGGCTACACCTTC | CASSALYGYTF
TRBJ1-3 | TRBD1 | . | TRBV6-5 | TGTGCCAGCAGCTCGGACAGGGCGTCAGGAAACACCATATATTTT | CASSSDRASGNTIYF
TRBJ2-7 | . | . | TRBV6-5 | TGTGCCAGCAGTAAGGCGGTCTCCTACGAGCAGTACTTC | CASSKAVSYEQYF
TRBJ2-2 | . | . | TRBV30 | TGTGCCTGGATCTTCAGGGTAAACACCGGGGAGCTGTTTTTT | CAWIFRVNTGELFF
TRBJ2-7 | . | . | TRBV6-1 | TGTGCCAGCCGGGTCCAAGCGGGCGCCTACGAGCAGTACTTC | CASRVQAGAYEQYF
TRBJ2-7 | TRBD1 | once | TRBV18 | TGTGCCAGCTCACCCGGGACAGTGTCCTACGAGCAGTACTTC | CASSPGTVSYEQYF
TRBJ1-1 | . | . | TRBV18 | TGTGCCAGCTCACCCTTAGGGGGGCGGGTCACTGAAGCTTTCTTT | CASSPLGGRVTEAFF
TRBJ1-4 | . | . | TRBV14 | TGTGCCAGCAGCCTAAATCCCTGGACAGCTAATGAAAAACTGTTTTTT | CASSLNPWTANEKLFF
TRBJ2-7 | . | . | TRBV10-3 | TGTGCCATCACCCCCGACAGGAGCTCCTACGAGCAGTACTTC | CAITPDRSSYEQYF
TRBJ1-4 | . | . | TRBV18 | TGTGCCAGCTCACGCGTTGCAACTAATGAAAAACTGTTTTTT | CASSRVATNEKLFF
TRBJ1-2 | TRBD1 | . | TRBV4-1 | TGCGCCAGCAGCCAAGGACAGGGGAATCGTTATGGCTACACCTTC | CASSQGQGNRYGYTF
TRBJ1-3 | . | . | TRBV4-1 | TGCGCCAGCAGCCAAGAAGGGAGCTTGAGGGGAAACACCATATATTTT | CASSQEGSLRGNTIYF
TRBJ1-2 | TRBD1 | . | TRBV4-3 | TGCGCCAGCAGCCAGCTAGACAGGGTCTATGGCTACACCTTC | CASSQLDRVYGYTF
TRBJ2-5 | . | . | TRBV10-2 | TGCGCCAGCAGATTAGAAATAGCCGAGACCCAGTACTTC | CASRLEIAETQYF
TRBJ2-3 | . | . | TRBV18 | TGTGCCAGCTCACCACTCTCTAGCGTGGGTACGCAGTATTTT | CASSPLSSVGTQYF
TRBJ2-7 | . | . | TRBV5-4 | TGTGCCAGCAGCCCAGGACGGGGTGAGGGCTACGAGCAGTACTTC | CASSPGRGEGYEQYF
TRBJ2-1 | . | . | TRBV5-1 | TGCGCCAGCAGCCGTACCTACAATGAGCAGTTCTTC | CASSRTYNEQFF
TRBJ2-5 | . | . | TRBV19 | TGTGCCAGTAGTACCTCCCGGGGCCCCGTCCAAGAGACCCAGTACTTC | CASSTSRGPVQETQYF
TRBJ2-7 | TRBD1 | . | TRBV7-2 | TGTGCCAGCAGCTTCGTCCGGGACAGGGGGATTTACGAGCAGTACTTC | CASSFVRDRGIYEQYF
TRBJ1-1 | . | . | TRBV7-2 | TGTGCCAGCAGCGTAACGGCAGGGGTGAACACTGAAGCTTTCTTT | CASSVTAGVNTEAFF
TRBJ2-5 | TRBD1 | . | TRBV4-1 | TGCGCCAGCAGCCCCTGGGACAGGCAAAGGGCAGAGACCCAGTACTTC | CASSPWDRQRAETQYF
TRBJ1-2 | . | once | TRBV19 | TGTGCCAGTAGTAGGGACGAAATAGTGGGCTACACCTTC | CASSRDEIVGYTF
TRBJ2-7 | . | . | TRBV4-2 | TGTGCCAGCAGCCCCGAGGGGGGGGGAACCTACGAGCAGTACTTC | CASSPEGGGTYEQYF
TRBJ1-6 | . | . | TRBV6-5 | TGTGCCAGCACCGGGGGGGCCCATAATTCACCCCTCCACTTT | CASTGGAHNSPLHF
TRBJ2-1 | TRBD1 | once | TRBV30 | TGTGCCTGTTCTCCCGGGACAGGAGCCTACAATGAGCAGTTCTTC | CACSPGTGAYNEQFF
TRBJ1-5 | . | . | TRBV5-1 | TGCGCCAGCAGCTTGGAGGGTGGTCAGCCCCAGCATTTT | CASSLEGGQPQHF
TRBJ2-7 | . | . | TRBV7-2 | TGTGCCAGCAGCTTTTTGCTCGGGAACGAGCAGTACTTC | CASSFLLGNEQYF
TRBJ1-2 | . | . | TRBV5-8 | TGTGCCAGCAGCTTGGCCGGTGGCTACACCTTC | CASSLAGGYTF
TRBJ2-3 | TRBD2 | . | TRBV5-1 | TGCGCCAGCAGCTACGATCGAGGACTAGCGGGCACAGATACGCAGTATTTT | CASSYDRGLAGTDTQYF